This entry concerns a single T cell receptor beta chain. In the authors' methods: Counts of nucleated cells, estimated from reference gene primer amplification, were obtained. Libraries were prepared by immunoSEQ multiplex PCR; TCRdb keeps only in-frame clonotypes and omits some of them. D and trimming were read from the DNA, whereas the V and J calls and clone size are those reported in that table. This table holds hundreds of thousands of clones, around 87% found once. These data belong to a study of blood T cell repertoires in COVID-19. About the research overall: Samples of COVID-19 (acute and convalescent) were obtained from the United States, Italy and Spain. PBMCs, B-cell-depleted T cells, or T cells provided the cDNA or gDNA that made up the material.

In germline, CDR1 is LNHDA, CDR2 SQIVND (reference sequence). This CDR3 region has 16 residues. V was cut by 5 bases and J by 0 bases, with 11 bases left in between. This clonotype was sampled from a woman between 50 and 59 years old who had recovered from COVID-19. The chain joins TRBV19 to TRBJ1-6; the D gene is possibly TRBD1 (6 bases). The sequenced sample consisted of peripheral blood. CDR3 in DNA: TGTGCCAGTAGTGTCGGGACACACTCCTATAATTCACCCCTCCACTTT. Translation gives CASSVGTHSYNSPLHF.